This T cell receptor (beta chain) came from a study of blood T cell repertoires in COVID-19. At the level of the study: The cDNA or gDNA used as material had been derived from T cells, B-cell-depleted T cells, or PBMCs.

The CDR3 consists of 19 residues. Germline values: CDR1 SEHNR, CDR2 FQNEAQ (reference sequence). V gave up 2 bases and J gave up 2 bases; unmatched junction bases: 14. Data came from immunoSEQ multiplex PCR; TCRdb stores just in-frame clones and leaves some out. The sample yields under 200,000 clones, around four fifths seen once. The sample taken for sequencing was peripheral blood. This sequence originates from a young woman with acute or convalescent COVID-19. This chain joins TRBV7-9 and TRBJ1-5; 8 nucleotides align to TRBD1. CDR3: CASSLYLGQGPGGNQPQHF. DNA of the CDR3: TGTGCCAGCAGCTTATACCTCGGACAGGGCCCTGGGGGCAATCAGCCCCAGCATTTT. Drawing the rest from reference TRBV7-9 and TRBJ1-5, the complete variable domain is DTGVSQNPRHKITKRGQNVTFRCDPISEHNRLYWYRQTLGQGPEFLTYFQNEAQLEKSRLLSDRFSAERPKGSFSTLEIQRTEQGDSAMYLCASSLYLGQGPGGNQPQHFGDGTRLSIL.